The sequence of this T cell receptor beta chain was determined in a study of memory CD4+ T cells and cytomegalovirus serostatus (dated by TCRdb to between 2018 and 2020). Some background on the complete study: The 35 or so healthy Belgian adults in the cohort included 9 who were CMV seropositive and 24 who were CMV seronegative. To replicate a published TCR-based CMV serostatus classifier, the researchers sequenced the CD4+ memory TCRbeta repertoires of a Belgian cohort whose cytomegalovirus serostatus was known. Study-wide findings and limitations: CMV serostatus prediction reached a median bootstrapped AUC of roughly 0.96 with the original framework and about 0.91 with a US-trained random forest. Only CD4+CD45RO+ memory cells were sequenced, in contrast to the original study, in which naive and memory CD4+ and CD8+ populations were covered. The original-framework classifier achieved a median bootstrapped AUC of about 0.95 with a 95% CI of 0.76-1.00 on the Belgian cohort. Among the roughly 160 previously reported CMV-associated TCRbeta sequences, approximately 70 showed up in the CD4+ memory repertoires, with each one found in between one and five individuals. The results were interpreted as suggesting that the CMV-associated TCR signature is mostly present in the CD4+ memory repertoire.

About this clone: This clone's antigen is unknown. The input lacks base qualities; no much larger clone sits a single base away.

Single viable CD3+CD4+CD8-CD45RO+ cells were sorted as memory CD4+ T cells on a FACSAria II. To determine CMV serostatus, a Roche Elecsys assay was used that detects serum IgG against CMV pp150, pp28, p38 and p52. Once the samples were thawed, total CD4+ T cells were enriched through positive selection using CD4 magnetic microbeads. The samples came from a different study that was designed specifically to examine the CD4+ T cell memory repertoire. Peripheral blood mononuclear cells were isolated and cryopreserved according to standard operating procedures, and serum was kept at -80 degrees C. The staining relied on CD3-PerCP (BW264/56), CD4-APC (RPA-T4), CD45RO-PE (UCHT1) and CD8-Pacific Orange (3B5) antibodies, and Sytox blue was used to exclude non-viable cells. The Quick-DNA Microprep Kit was used to extract genomic DNA from the sorted cells. TCRbeta DNA was amplified with the immunoSEQ hsTCRbeta kit following the manufacturer's protocol. An Illumina MiSeq instrument was used to sequence the TCRbeta libraries. In the original analysis: After out-of-frame sequences were removed, 2,204,828 distinct TCRbeta sequences remained, averaging about 67,000 per individual. Two values were used to score each individual: the count of some 150 previously reported CMV-associated TCRbeta sequences and the total count of productive distinct TCRbeta sequences. A beta-binomial model was reimplemented in Python, and random forests from scikit-learn, run with default parameters, were trained on data from the US cohort. Classifier performance on the Belgian cohort was summarized as median AUC with percentile confidence intervals over 10,000 bootstrap iterations. What TCRdb holds here is the immuneACCESS table cut down to in-frame rearrangements. Part of the clones is not present; checked against another copy, under half of the missing clones reflect an unresolved V gene, and the others are unexplained. From that table come the V and J calls and clone size; the DNA was used to work out D and trimming. In this sample the table shows 60,000 to 75,000 clones, around 81% of which occur a single time. The ten largest make up roughly 0.48% of the sample.

The V end loses 3 bases and the J end loses 0 bases, and a stretch of 11 bases separates them. The germline V gene (reference sequence) supplies CDR1 MNHEY and CDR2 SMNVEV. The CDR3 runs 15 amino acids, cysteine and phenylalanine included. The retained sequence is limited to the CDR3, 45 bases, with the frame set at the first base. This sequence uses TRBV27 and TRBJ1-1, with no confident D gene call. This receptor was obtained from an adult in good health and CMV-seronegative. Some clones in this sample may be carry-over from other donors' samples. The sample consisted of memory CD4+ T cells from blood. The CDR3 corresponds to CASSFLPGLNTEAFF. The DNA sequence is given as TGTGCCAGCAGTTTCCTCCCCGGGCTGAACACTGAAGCTTTCTTT.